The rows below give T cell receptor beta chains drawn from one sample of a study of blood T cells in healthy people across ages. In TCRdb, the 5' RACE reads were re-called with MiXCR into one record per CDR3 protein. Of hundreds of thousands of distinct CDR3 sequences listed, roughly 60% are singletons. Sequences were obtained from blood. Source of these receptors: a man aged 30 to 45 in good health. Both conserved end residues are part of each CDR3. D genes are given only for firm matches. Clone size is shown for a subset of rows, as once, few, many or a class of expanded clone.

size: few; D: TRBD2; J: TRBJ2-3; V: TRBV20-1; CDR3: CSPVFGGSLSDTQYF; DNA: TGCAGCCCTGTATTTGGCGGGAGCCTATCAGATACGCAGTATTTT
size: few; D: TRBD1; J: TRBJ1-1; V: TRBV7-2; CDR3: CASSLHSGGNTEAFF; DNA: TGTGCCAGCAGCTTACACTCAGGGGGGAACACTGAAGCTTTCTTT
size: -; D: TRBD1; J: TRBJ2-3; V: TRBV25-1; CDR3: CASSDARSGGHHTDTQYF; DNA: TGTGCCAGCAGTGATGCTCGTTCAGGGGGACACCACACAGATACGCAGTATTTT
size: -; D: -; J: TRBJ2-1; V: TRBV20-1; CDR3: CSARAGWSGTFNEQFF; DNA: TGCAGTGCTAGGGCGGGATGGTCGGGTACATTTAATGAGCAGTTCTTC
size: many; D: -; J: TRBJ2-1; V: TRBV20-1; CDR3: CSARDPALSSYNEQFF; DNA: TGCAGTGCTAGAGACCCTGCCCTGAGCTCCTACAATGAGCAGTTCTTC
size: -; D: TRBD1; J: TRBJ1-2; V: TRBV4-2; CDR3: CASSQDPGQGLGSYGYTF; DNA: TGTGCCAGCAGCCAAGACCCCGGACAGGGTTTAGGGAGCTATGGCTACACCTTC
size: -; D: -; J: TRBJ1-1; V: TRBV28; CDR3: CASSSPRGQTLNTEAFF; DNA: TGTGCCAGCAGTTCCCCTCGGGGCCAAACTCTGAACACTGAAGCTTTCTTT
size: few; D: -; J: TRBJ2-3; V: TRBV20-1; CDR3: CSATVQTDTQYF; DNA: TGCAGTGCTACTGTGCAGACAGATACGCAGTATTTT
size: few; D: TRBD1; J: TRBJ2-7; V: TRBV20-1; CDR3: CSAASGTGYEQYF; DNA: TGCAGTGCTGCCTCAGGGACAGGGTACGAGCAGTACTTC
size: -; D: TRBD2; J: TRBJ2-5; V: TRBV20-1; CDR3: CGAKGSSGRQETQYF; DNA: TGCGGTGCAAAGGGGTCTAGCGGACGCCAAGAGACCCAGTACTTC
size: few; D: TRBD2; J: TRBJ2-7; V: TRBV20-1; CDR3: CSAETSAYEQYF; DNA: TGCAGTGCAGAAACTAGCGCCTACGAGCAGTACTTC
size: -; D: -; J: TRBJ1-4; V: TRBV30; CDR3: CAWSVQVGKLFF; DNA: TGTGCCTGGAGTGTTCAGGTTGGCAAACTGTTTTTT
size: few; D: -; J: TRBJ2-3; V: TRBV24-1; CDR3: CATSDPGLGTDTQYF; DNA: TGTGCCACCAGTGATCCAGGGTTGGGCACAGATACGCAGTATTTT
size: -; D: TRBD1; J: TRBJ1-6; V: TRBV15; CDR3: CATSGDRGDSPLHF; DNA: TGTGCCACCAGCGGCGACAGGGGGGATTCACCCCTCCACTTT
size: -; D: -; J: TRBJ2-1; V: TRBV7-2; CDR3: CASSFYGGSSYNEQFF; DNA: TGTGCCAGCAGCTTTTACGGGGGCAGCTCCTACAATGAGCAGTTCTTC
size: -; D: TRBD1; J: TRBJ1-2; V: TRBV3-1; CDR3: CASSQGTGHYGYTF; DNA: TGTGCCAGCAGCCAAGGGACAGGGCACTATGGCTACACCTTC